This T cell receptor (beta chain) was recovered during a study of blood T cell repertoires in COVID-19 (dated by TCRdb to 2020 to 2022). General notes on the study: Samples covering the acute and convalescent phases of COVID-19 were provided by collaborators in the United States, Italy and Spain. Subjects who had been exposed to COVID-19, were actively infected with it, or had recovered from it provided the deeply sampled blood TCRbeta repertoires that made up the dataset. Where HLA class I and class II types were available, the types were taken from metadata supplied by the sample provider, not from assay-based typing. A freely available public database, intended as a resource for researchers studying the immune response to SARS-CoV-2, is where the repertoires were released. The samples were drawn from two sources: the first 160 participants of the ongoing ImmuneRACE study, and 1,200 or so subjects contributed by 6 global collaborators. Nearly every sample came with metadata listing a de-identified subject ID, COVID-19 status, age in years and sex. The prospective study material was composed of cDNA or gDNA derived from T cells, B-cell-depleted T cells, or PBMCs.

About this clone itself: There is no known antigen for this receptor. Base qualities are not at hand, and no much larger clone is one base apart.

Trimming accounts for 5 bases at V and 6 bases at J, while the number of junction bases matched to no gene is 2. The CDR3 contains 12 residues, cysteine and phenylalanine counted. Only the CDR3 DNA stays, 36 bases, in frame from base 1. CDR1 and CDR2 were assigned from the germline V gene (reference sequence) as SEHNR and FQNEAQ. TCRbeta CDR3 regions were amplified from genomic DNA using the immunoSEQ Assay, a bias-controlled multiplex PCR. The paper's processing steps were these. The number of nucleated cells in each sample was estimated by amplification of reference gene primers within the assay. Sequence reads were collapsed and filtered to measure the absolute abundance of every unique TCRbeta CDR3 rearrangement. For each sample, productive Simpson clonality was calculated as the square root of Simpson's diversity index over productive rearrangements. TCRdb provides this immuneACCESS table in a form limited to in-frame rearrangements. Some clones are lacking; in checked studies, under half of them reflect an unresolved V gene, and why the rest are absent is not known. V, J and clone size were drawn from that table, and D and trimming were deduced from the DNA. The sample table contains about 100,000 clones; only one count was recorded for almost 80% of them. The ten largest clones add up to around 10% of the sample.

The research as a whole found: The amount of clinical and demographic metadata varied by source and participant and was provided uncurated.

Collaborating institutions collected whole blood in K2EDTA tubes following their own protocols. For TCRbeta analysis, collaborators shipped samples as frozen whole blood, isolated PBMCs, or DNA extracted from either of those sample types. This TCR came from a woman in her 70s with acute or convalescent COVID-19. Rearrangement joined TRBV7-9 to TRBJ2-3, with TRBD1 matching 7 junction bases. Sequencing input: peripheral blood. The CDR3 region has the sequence CASSIQGDTQYF. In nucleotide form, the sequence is TGTGCCAGCAGCATACAGGGGGATACGCAGTATTTT.